The present TCR beta chain was sequenced within a study of identical twins. The study's findings and limits: Donors were not followed over many years; analysis was cross-sectional.

With 5 bases removed from V and 3 bases from J, the gap between germline ends came to 16 bases. The CDR3 consists of 15 residues. CDR1 and CDR2 from the germline V gene are SQVTM and ANQGSEA. This clonotype was observed a handful of times. Its antigen is unknown. It was template switching that added a universal primer site, and there were unique molecular identifiers on the cDNA. MiXCR, applied by TCRdb to the 5' RACE reads, yields one record per CDR3 protein. There are about 530,000 distinct CDR3 sequences in the sample; 12% to 15% occur only once, and about 0.4% lies in the top ten. A further study also used this sample, focusing on yellow fever vaccine responses in identical twins.

V and J are TRBV29-1 and TRBJ2-2; D not resolved. The source of this sequence is a woman under 30 in good health. The specimen sequenced was CD4+ T cells sorted from blood. CDR3: CSVHLTFRDTGELFF. CDR3 nucleotide sequence: TGCAGCGTTCATCTCACCTTTAGGGACACCGGGGAGCTGTTTTTT.